The 22 T cell receptor beta chains in this list originate from one sample, sequenced in a study of blood T cell repertoires in COVID-19. Clones were sequenced by immunoSEQ multiplex PCR, and TCRdb holds only the in-frame ones, with some missing. This sample yields around 270,000 clones, of which approximately 86% are seen a single time; approximately 9.8% belongs to the top ten. Sequencing was done on a sample of peripheral blood. These receptors were obtained from a man aged 35 to 55 who had recovered from COVID-19.

The CDR3: CASSLGASGGRHATQYF. The CDR3 DNA follows: TGTGCCAGCAGCTTGGGGGCTAGCGGGGGGCGCCACGCGACCCAGTACTTC. The chain joins TRBV5-4 to TRBJ2-5; 11 bases line up with TRBD2. The CDR3 covers 17 residues. In germline, CDR1 is SGHNT, CDR2 YYREEE (reference sequence). Trimming took 0 bases from V and 7 from J; bases not matched to a gene: 11.

This CDR3 reads CASRIAGGPNNEQFF. CDR3 nucleotides: TGTGCCAGCAGGATAGCGGGGGGACCTAACAATGAGCAGTTCTTC. The rearrangement joins TRBV7-2 to TRBJ2-1; 10 bases fit TRBD2. The V and J ends lost 6 bases and 5 bases, in that order; junction bases with no gene match: 7. This CDR3 is built from 15 residues. Per the germline V gene, CDR1 is SGHTA and CDR2 is FQGNSA.

This clone was seen only a few times. In DNA form, the CDR3 reads TGTGCCACCGGGGGGAACAGTGACAATGAGCAGTTCTTC. Its translation: CATGGNSDNEQFF. The chain combines TRBV24-1 with TRBJ2-1; D may be TRBD2 (6 bases). This CDR3 has 13 residues. V was trimmed by 9 bases and J by 5 bases, leaving 13 bases between them. In germline, CDR1 is KGHDR, CDR2 SFDVKD.

V usage is TRBV29-1 and J usage is TRBJ1-2; 12 positions match TRBD1. This CDR3 has 12 amino acids. The germline V gene has CDR1 SQVTM and CDR2 ANQGSEA. J gave up 6 bases and V 7 bases, and 3 bases lay outside the gene matches. This chain's CDR3 is CSGGTGGDGYTF. Here the CDR3 DNA reads TGCAGCGGAGGGACAGGGGGCGATGGCTACACCTTC.

The chain carries TRBV7-8 and TRBJ2-5; TRBD2 is a possible D gene (7 bases). There are 16 residues in the CDR3. Germline V gene lookup returns CDR1 SGHVS and CDR2 FQNEAQ. V was trimmed by 0 bases and J by 5 bases, leaving 16 bases between them. The CDR3 protein is CASSLALGGVGETQYF. The CDR3 nucleotides are TGTGCCAGCAGCTTAGCTTTAGGGGGGGTCGGGGAGACCCAGTACTTC.

Remarks on this clone: The limits of the CDR3 on the DNA are not certain, so only TCRdb's listed CDR3 is given. The chain is built from TRBV21-1 and TRBJ2-7; the table calls TRBD2, which could not be checked here. TRBV21-1 is flagged as a pseudogene. The CDR3 sequence runs 24 residues, both termini included. The CDR3 spells CASSKVFAGDTRDYPCLSAYEQYF.

The V call is TRBV5-1, the J call TRBJ1-4; no definite D call. The CDR3 has 14 amino acids. The germline V and J ends were trimmed by 0 bases and 2 bases, with 5 bases remaining between them. The germline V gene has CDR1 SGHRS and CDR2 YFSETQ. CDR3 region: CASSLETTNEKLFF. CDR3 sequence (DNA): TGCGCCAGCAGCTTGGAGACTACTAATGAAAAACTGTTTTTT.

The chain carries TRBV5-1 and TRBJ1-2; D is undetermined. There are 15 residues in the CDR3. The V and J ends lost 0 bases and 7 bases respectively, with 16 bases between them. Germline V gene sequence: CDR1 SGHRS, CDR2 YFSETQ. The CDR3 bases are TGCGCCAGCAGCTTGGGTCTCTACTCGGGAGGTGGCTACACCTTC. Translating gives CASSLGLYSGGGYTF. Full variable domain (outside the CDR3, taken from reference TRBV5-1 and TRBJ1-2): KAGVTQTPRYLIKTRGQQVTLSCSPISGHRSVSWYQQTPGQGLQFLFEYFSETQRNKGNFPGRFSGRQFSNSRSEMNVSTLELGDSALYLCASSLGLYSGGGYTFGSGTRLTVV.

The chain carries TRBV18 and TRBJ1-1; tentative D call: TRBD1 (5 bases). The germline V and J ends were trimmed by 3 bases and 11 bases, with 22 bases remaining between them. The CDR3 runs to 15 residues. The germline gives CDR1 KGHSH, CDR2 LQKENI. The CDR3 DNA is TGTGCCAGCTCACCGACCCAGTTGGCAGGGATGGATGCTTTCTTT. Its translation is CASSPTQLAGMDAFF.

The V and J genes are TRBV10-3 and TRBJ2-3; 8 positions agree with TRBD2. With 3 bases clipped from V and 9 bases from J, the junction kept 20 bases outside the gene matches. The germline CDR1 and CDR2 sequences are ENHRY and SYGVKD. The CDR3 is 18 residues long. The DNA of the CDR3 is TGTGCCATCAGTGAACGCCAGGGAACTAGCGGCCTACTGGGGACGCAGTATTTT. Protein sequence: CAISERQGTSGLLGTQYF.

V is TRBV7-8 and J is TRBJ2-1; weak D call: TRBD2 (5 bases). Germline CDR1 is SGHVS and CDR2 is FQNEAQ. The V end was cut by 3 bases, the J end by 9 bases, with 12 bases between. CDR3 length: 13 residues. CDR3 region: CASSLLDGGEQFF. The CDR3 DNA reads as TGTGCCAGCAGCTTGCTTGACGGAGGTGAGCAGTTCTTC.

The chain carries TRBV19 and TRBJ2-1; perhaps TRBD2 as D (6 bases). The V end lost 4 bases, the J end lost 3 bases, and 13 bases lay between the germline ends. The germline V gene has CDR1 LNHDA and CDR2 SQIVND (reference sequence). This CDR3 comprises 15 residues. The CDR3 DNA reads TGTGCCAGTAGTAGGGACGGGAGCGGCTACAATGAGCAGTTCTTC. This encodes CASSRDGSGYNEQFF.

This clone was detected only a few times. The CDR3 DNA is TGTGCCAGCAGCGTAGGTGAAGGGTGGGGGGTTTGGACCCAGTACTTC. Translation gives CASSVGEGWGVWTQYF. The rearrangement joins TRBV9 to TRBJ2-5; maybe TRBD2 (6 bases). The ends were cut back, 0 bases at V and 7 bases at J, with 19 bases in the middle. The CDR3 has 16 residues. Germline lookup yields CDR1 SGDLS and CDR2 YYNGEE.

This chain joins TRBV7-2 and TRBJ2-5; TRBD2 matches 10 bases. This CDR3 has 17 residues. CDR1 is SGHTA and CDR2 is FQGNSA in the germline V gene. V shed 7 bases, J shed 3 bases, and the junction held 14 bases outside the gene matches. This CDR3 is CASTVKGLAGVKETQYF. CDR3 DNA: TGTGCCAGCACCGTAAAGGGGCTAGCGGGGGTAAAAGAGACCCAGTACTTC.

The chain joins TRBV7-2 to TRBJ2-5, with 11 bases aligning to TRBD1. The CDR3 extends over 15 amino acids. The J segment lost 5 bases and the V segment lost 3 bases, leaving 5 bases of the junction unmatched. Germline V CDR1 and CDR2: SGHTA, FQGNSA. The DNA for the CDR3 is TGTGCCAGCAGCTTCCGGACAGGGGGCCGGGAGACCCAGTACTTC. Its protein product is CASSFRTGGRETQYF.

The chain is built from TRBV3-1 (or the pseudogene TRBV3-2) and TRBJ2-7; tentative D call: TRBD2 (5 bases). Germline V gene sequence: CDR1 LGHDT, CDR2 YNNKEL (reference sequence). The V end was cut by 2 bases, the J end by 0 bases, with 8 bases between. The length of the CDR3 is 14 residues. The CDR3 nucleotides read TGTGCCAGCAGCCAAACGGGGAGCTCCTACGAGCAGTACTTC. Translation: CASSQTGSSYEQYF.

This clone was picked up one time. J is TRBJ2-5 and V is TRBV7-9; 7 bases align to TRBD2. The CDR3 extends over 15 amino acids. The germline CDR1 and CDR2 sequences are SEHNR and FQNEAQ (reference sequence). V shed 5 bases and J 5 bases; nucleotides not matched to a gene: 11. The CDR3, as DNA: TGTGCCAGCAGCGTGTCCGGGCTAGCGGAGGAGACCCAGTACTTC. Its translation: CASSVSGLAEETQYF.

The chain has TRBV20-1 and TRBJ1-2; 12 nucleotides line up with TRBD1. The germline V gene has CDR1 DFQATT and CDR2 SNEGSKA (reference sequence). CDR3 length equals 15 residues. After removal of 3 bases from V and 8 bases from J, the junction contained 10 bases not matched to a gene. CDR3: CSASSPGQGARGYTF. CDR3 sequence (DNA): TGCAGTGCTAGTTCCCCGGGACAGGGGGCGAGGGGCTACACCTTC.

The chain couples TRBV19 to TRBJ2-7; 8 bases are shared with TRBD2. With 8 bases clipped from V and 5 bases from J, the junction kept 14 bases outside the gene matches. The CDR3 loop spans 15 amino acids. The germline V gene has CDR1 LNHDA and CDR2 SQIVND (reference sequence). The CDR3 coding sequence is TGTGCCAGTGCGGTTGACAGCGGGAGTGGGAACGAGCAGTACTTC. Protein: CASAVDSGSGNEQYF.

This chain links TRBV5-1 with TRBJ2-3; TRBD1 agrees at 9 bases. From germline, CDR1 is SGHRS and CDR2 YFSETQ. CDR3 size: 14 residues. V lost 7 bases to trimming and J lost 4 bases; unmatched junction nucleotides: 7. CDR3 protein: CASGDRAGSDTQYF. DNA of the CDR3: TGCGCCAGCGGGGACAGGGCGGGTTCAGATACGCAGTATTTT.

This clone has only one observation. The chain employs TRBV5-1 and TRBJ2-2; TRBD1 matches at 7 bases. V dropped 2 bases and J dropped 6; count of bases not matched to a gene: 22. This CDR3 contains 20 residues. The germline V gene encodes CDR1 SGHRS and CDR2 YFSETQ. CDR3 amino acids: CASSLPRDSLTTDYAGELFF. CDR3 coding DNA: TGCGCCAGCAGCTTACCTCGGGACAGCCTTACTACAGACTATGCCGGGGAGCTGTTTTTT.

This clone was seen once. The chain employs TRBV5-8 and TRBJ2-5, with 9 bases lining up with TRBD1. The length of the CDR3 is 14 residues. J lost 10 bases, V lost 0 bases, and 7 bases had no gene match. CDR1 is SGHTS and CDR2 is YDEGEE in the germline V gene. This chain's CDR3 is CASSLGGTGRIQYF. The CDR3 region has the DNA TGTGCCAGCAGCTTGGGAGGGACAGGGAGAATCCAGTACTTC.